Described below is a single TCR beta chain sequence and its context. Its antigen is currently unknown. Looked up from germline, CDR1 is DFQATT and CDR2 is SNEGSKA (reference sequence). This CDR3 region has 17 residues. Trimming cost V 5 bases and J 7 bases; bases outside gene matches: 18. This entry belongs to a study of post-analysis software for immune sequencing data. Points from the study as a whole: Comparison of patients with controls showed five TRBV segments more frequent in patients, TRBV5-6, TRBV5-1 and TRBV20-1 among them.

The library was made from cDNA and included unique molecular identifiers. TCRdb used MiXCR to reprocess the PCR reads, holding one entry per CDR3 protein. The table has approximately 730,000 distinct CDR3 sequences, about 45% seen once. This clonotype originated in a girl between 10 and 17 years old with multiple sclerosis. What was sequenced was blood. The chain joins TRBV20-1 to TRBJ2-7, with 12 bases identical to TRBD2. The CDR3 DNA follows: TGCAGTGCTGATCCTACGAATAAAGGACTAGCGGGATCAGAGCAGTACTTC. It encodes CSADPTNKGLAGSEQYF.